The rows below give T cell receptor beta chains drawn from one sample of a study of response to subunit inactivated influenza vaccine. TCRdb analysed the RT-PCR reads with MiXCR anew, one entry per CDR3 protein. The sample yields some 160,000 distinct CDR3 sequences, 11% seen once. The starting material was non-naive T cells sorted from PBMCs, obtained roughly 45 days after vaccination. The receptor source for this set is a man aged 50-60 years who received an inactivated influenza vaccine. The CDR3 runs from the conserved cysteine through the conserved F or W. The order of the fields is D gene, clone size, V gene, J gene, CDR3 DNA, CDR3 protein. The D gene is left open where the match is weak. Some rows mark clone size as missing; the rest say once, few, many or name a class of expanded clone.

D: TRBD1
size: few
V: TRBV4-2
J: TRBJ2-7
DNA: TGTGCCAGCAGCCAAGTAACGGGACAGTTCGGGGAAGCCCCTACCTACGAGCAGTACTTC
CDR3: CASSQVTGQFGEAPTYEQYF

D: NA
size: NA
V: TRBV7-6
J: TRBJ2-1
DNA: TGTGCCAGCAGCGGAGGACAGAGCTCCTACAATGAGCAGTTCTTC
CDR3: CASSGGQSSYNEQFF

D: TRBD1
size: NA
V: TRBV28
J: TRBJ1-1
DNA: TGTGCCAGCAGTTTTTTCCTTAGACAGGGAGCTGTTGTACGGAACACTGAAGCTTTCTTT
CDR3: CASSFFLRQGAVVRNTEAFF

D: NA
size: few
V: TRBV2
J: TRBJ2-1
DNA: TGTGCCAGCAGTGCCCTGAGGGGGGGCAGATACAATGAGCAGTTCTTC
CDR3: CASSALRGGRYNEQFF

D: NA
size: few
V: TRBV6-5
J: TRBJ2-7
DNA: TGTGCCAGCAGTTACTCGGTGTCCTACGAGCAGTACTTC
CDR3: CASSYSVSYEQYF

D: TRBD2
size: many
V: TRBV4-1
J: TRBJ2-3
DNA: TGCGCCAGCAGCCAAGGACTAGCGGGAGCGACTAGCACAGATACGCAGTATTTT
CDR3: CASSQGLAGATSTDTQYF

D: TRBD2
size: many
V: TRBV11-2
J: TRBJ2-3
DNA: TGTGCCAGCAGCTTAGTAGTTACTAGCGGGAGGCTTACAGATACGCAGTATTTT
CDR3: CASSLVVTSGRLTDTQYF

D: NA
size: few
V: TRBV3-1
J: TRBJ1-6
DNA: TGTGCCAGCAGCCGTTCCGCGGGGATCGATAATTCACCCCTCCACTTT
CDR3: CASSRSAGIDNSPLHF

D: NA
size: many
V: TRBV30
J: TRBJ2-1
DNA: TGTGCCTGGATAGGCCCCCCTAGAAATGAGCAGTTCTTC
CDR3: CAWIGPPRNEQFF

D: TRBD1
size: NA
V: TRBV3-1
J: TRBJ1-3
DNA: TGTGCCAGCAGCCAAATCATGACAGGGACTGGAAACACCATATATTTT
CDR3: CASSQIMTGTGNTIYF

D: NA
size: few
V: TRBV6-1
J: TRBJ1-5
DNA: TGTGCCAGCAGTGGGACAGTCGGTCCTCAGCCCCAGCATTTT
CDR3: CASSGTVGPQPQHF

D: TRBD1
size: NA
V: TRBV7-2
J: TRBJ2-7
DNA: TGTGCCAGCAGCCAGGACAGGGGCCCCTTCTACGAGCAGTACTTC
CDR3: CASSQDRGPFYEQYF

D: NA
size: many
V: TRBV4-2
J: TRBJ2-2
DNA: TGTGCCAGCAGCCAATCAGGTGGCGGAGCCAACACCGGGGAGCTGTTTTTT
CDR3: CASSQSGGGANTGELFF

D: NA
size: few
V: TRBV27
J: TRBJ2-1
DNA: TGTGCCAGCAGTTTATCCGTCGGGGGTGTCAATGAGCAGTTCTTC
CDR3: CASSLSVGGVNEQFF

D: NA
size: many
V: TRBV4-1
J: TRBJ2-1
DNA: TGCGCCAGCAGCCCCTCCCTATTGGCCCGGCGGAAGGCGTACAATGAGCAGTTCTTC
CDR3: CASSPSLLARRKAYNEQFF

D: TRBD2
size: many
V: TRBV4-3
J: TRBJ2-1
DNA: TGCGCCAGCAGCCAGTCGACTAGCCCACATGAGCAGTTCTTC
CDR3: CASSQSTSPHEQFF

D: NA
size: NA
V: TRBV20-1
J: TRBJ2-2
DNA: TGCAGTGCTAGACCGGGACAGAACACCGGGGAGCTGTTTTTT
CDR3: CSARPGQNTGELFF

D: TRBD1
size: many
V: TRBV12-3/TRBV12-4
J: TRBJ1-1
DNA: TGTGCCAGCAGTTCCCCGACAGGGAATCGGAACACTGAAGCTTTCTTT
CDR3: CASSSPTGNRNTEAFF

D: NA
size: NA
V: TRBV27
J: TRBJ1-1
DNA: TGTGCCAGCAGGCGTAACAGGCGGCGGGTGAAGATGAACACTGAAGCTTTCTTT
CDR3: CASRRNRRRVKMNTEAFF

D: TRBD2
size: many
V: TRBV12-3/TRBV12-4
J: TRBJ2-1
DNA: TGTGCCAGCAGTTTTAGCGGGACTAGCGGGAGTAAGTACGAGCAGTTCTTC
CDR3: CASSFSGTSGSKYEQFF

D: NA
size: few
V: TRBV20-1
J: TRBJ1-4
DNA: TGCAGTGCCCCCGCGGGGGGGGCTCTTGGTGAAAAACTGTTTTTT
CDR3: CSAPAGGALGEKLFF

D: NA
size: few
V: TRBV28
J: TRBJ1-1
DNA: TGTGCCAGCAGTTTTAGACCCTCGGCGTACAGTAGGGCTTTCTTT
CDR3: CASSFRPSAYSRAFF

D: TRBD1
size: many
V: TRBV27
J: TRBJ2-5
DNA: TGTGCCAGCAGTGTCACCTCCTTGACAGGGCCACAAGAGACCCAGTACTTC
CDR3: CASSVTSLTGPQETQYF

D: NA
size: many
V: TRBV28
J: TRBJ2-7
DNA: TGTGCCAGCAGTTTGTTGGGGACGTACAGGGAAACCTACGAGCAGTACTTC
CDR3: CASSLLGTYRETYEQYF

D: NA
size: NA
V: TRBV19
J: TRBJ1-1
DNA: TGTGCCAGTAGTATCCTCGGGAGGGCCACTGAAGCTTTCTTT
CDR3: CASSILGRATEAFF

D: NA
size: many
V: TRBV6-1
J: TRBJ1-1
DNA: TGTGCCAGCAAAAAGCCGGGCCCGGTTACTGAAGCTTTCTTT
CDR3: CASKKPGPVTEAFF

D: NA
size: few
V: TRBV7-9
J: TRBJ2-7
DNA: TGTGCCAGCACTTCGGCTGGGGGCGGTTACGAGCAGTACTTC
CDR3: CASTSAGGGYEQYF

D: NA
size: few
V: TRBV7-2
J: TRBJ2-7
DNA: TGTGCCAGCAGCTCTTCCCGGGACGATGGATACGAGCAGTACTTC
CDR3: CASSSSRDDGYEQYF

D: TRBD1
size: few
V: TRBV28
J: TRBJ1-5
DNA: TGTGCCAGCAGCCCAGGGGGAGGGCCAGTCAATCAGCCCCAGCATTTT
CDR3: CASSPGGGPVNQPQHF

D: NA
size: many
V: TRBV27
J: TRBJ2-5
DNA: TGTGCCAGCAGTTTTTCGCGGGGCCTGGAGACCCAGTACTTC
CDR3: CASSFSRGLETQYF

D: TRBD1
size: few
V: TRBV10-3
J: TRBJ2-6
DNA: TGTGCCATCAGCGGGTCCCCCGGACAGGGCTCTGGGGCCAACGTCCTGACTTTC
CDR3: CAISGSPGQGSGANVLTF

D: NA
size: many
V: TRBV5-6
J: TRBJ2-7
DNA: TGTGCCAGCAGCATCCCGGGTAGGGGCTACGAGCAGTACTTC
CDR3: CASSIPGRGYEQYF

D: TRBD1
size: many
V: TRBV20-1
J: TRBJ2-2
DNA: TGCAGTGCCCTTAAGGGACAGGGGGCGACCGGGGAGCTGTTTTTT
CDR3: CSALKGQGATGELFF

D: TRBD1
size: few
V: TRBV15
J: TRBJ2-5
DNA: TGTGCCACCACGACAGGGTTGGGTCAAGAGACCCAGTACTTC
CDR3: CATTTGLGQETQYF

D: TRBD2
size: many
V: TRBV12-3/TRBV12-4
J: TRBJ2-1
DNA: TGTGCCAGCAGTCCCGGACTAGCGGGGGGGGACAATGAGCAGTTCTTC
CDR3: CASSPGLAGGDNEQFF

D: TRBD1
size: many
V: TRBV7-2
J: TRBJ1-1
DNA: TGTGCCTCTCGAAGAGGGACAGGGGGGAACACTGAAGCTTTCTTT
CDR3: CASRRGTGGNTEAFF

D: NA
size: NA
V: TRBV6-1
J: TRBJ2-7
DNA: TGTGCCACCCAAGGACACGCTCCCTACGAGCAGTACTTC
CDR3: CATQGHAPYEQYF

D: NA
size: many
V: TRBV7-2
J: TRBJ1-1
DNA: TGTGCCAGCAGCTTAGCGGTAACGAACACTGAAGCTTTCTTT
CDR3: CASSLAVTNTEAFF

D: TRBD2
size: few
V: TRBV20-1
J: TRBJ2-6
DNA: TGCAGTGCTAGAGCGGGAGGGAATTCTGGGGCCAACGTCCTGACTTTC
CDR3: CSARAGGNSGANVLTF

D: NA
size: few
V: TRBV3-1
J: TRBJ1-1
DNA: TGTGCCAGCAGCCAGCTCGGGGGGAACACTGAAGCTTTCTTT
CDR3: CASSQLGGNTEAFF

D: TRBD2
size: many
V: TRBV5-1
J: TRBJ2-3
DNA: TGCGCCAGCAGCACCGGGACTAGCGGGCCCTTTAGCACAGATACGCAGTATTTT
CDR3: CASSTGTSGPFSTDTQYF

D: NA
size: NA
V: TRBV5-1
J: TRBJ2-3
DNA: TGCGCCAGCAGCTTGAAGGGGGGCACAGATACGCAGTATTTT
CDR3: CASSLKGGTDTQYF

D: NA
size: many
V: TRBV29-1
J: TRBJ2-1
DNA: TGCAGCGTTGAAGATCGGAGGGCTCCCAATGAGCAGTTCTTC
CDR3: CSVEDRRAPNEQFF

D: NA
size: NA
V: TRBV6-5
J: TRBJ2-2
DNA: TGTGCCAGCAGTTACACCGGGACTCCCCCAGCCGGGGAGCTGTTTTTT
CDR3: CASSYTGTPPAGELFF

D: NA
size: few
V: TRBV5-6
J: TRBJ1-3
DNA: TGTGCCAGCAGCCTGGGTTACCTGGGCGGAAACACCATATATTTT
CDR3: CASSLGYLGGNTIYF

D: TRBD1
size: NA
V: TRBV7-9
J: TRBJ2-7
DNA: TGTGCCAGCAGCTTTGGGTCAGGGGGATCACCCTACGAGCAGTACTTC
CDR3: CASSFGSGGSPYEQYF